These 16 T cell receptor beta chains were sequenced from one sample in a study of T cells and Merkel cell carcinoma outcomes. The data were produced by immunoSEQ multiplex PCR, yet TCRdb's version contains in-frame clones alone and is incomplete. The sample records 11,000 to 15,000 clones, roughly 92% being singletons. Sequencing input: tumor tissue from Merkel cell carcinoma. Every receptor here comes from a human donor with Merkel cell carcinoma.

V is TRBV11-3 and J is TRBJ2-1; 8 bases align to TRBD2. After removal of 3 bases from V and 7 bases from J, the junction contained 11 bases not matched to a gene. The CDR3 sequence is 16 residues long. CDR1 and CDR2 (germline): SGHNT, YENEEA. CDR3 in amino acids: CASSFRTGGPGNEQFF. In DNA, the CDR3 is TGTGCCAGCAGCTTTAGGACGGGAGGGCCGGGGAATGAGCAGTTCTTC.

This clone was seen a single time. The V and J genes are TRBV6-5 and TRBJ1-1; possibly TRBD1 for D (5 bases). The CDR3 is 16 amino acids. Germline values: CDR1 MNHEY, CDR2 SVGAGI. Trimming removed 2 bases from V and 1 base from J, with 14 bases in between. The DNA for the CDR3 is TGTGCCAGCAGTTACACTAGTACAGGACAGAACACTGAAGCTTTCTTT. Translating gives CASSYTSTGQNTEAFF.

V is TRBV6-1 and J is TRBJ2-3; TRBD1 is a possible D gene (6 bases). Germline V gene sequence: CDR1 MNHNS, CDR2 SASEGT. V was shortened by 2 bases and J by 4 bases, with 13 bases between the two germline ends. The CDR3 has 15 amino acids. The CDR3 reads CASSEIQGRADTQYF. CDR3 in DNA: TGTGCCAGCAGTGAAATACAGGGTAGGGCAGATACGCAGTATTTT.

V and J are TRBV15 and TRBJ2-3; TRBD1 might be the D (5 bases). Germline V CDR1 and CDR2: LNHNV, YYDKDF (reference sequence). Trimming shortened V by 6 bases and J by 2 bases, and 12 bases separated the two germline ends. The CDR3 loop spans 14 amino acids. The CDR3 DNA follows: TGTGCCACCAGGGGGCGCGGATCCACAGATACGCAGTATTTT. Its translation: CATRGRGSTDTQYF.

V is TRBV9 and J is TRBJ1-4; D is perhaps TRBD1 (6 bases). Trimming removed 3 bases from V and 7 bases from J, with 16 bases in between. Germline CDR1 and CDR2: SGDLS and YYNGEE. The CDR3 has 15 amino acids. CDR3 nucleotides: TGTGCCAGCAGCGATTCCCAGGGGAAAGGTGAAAAACTGTTTTTT. Protein sequence: CASSDSQGKGEKLFF.

This chain uses TRBV11-1 with TRBJ2-1, with D unresolved. CDR1 is SGHAT, CDR2 FQDESV, per germline (reference sequence). This CDR3 is 14 amino acids long. Between the trimmed V and J ends, which lost 1 base and 8 bases, there was a span of 12 bases. This chain's CDR3 is CASSLGRLRDEQFF. The CDR3 region has the DNA TGTGCCAGCAGCTTAGGGCGGCTAAGGGATGAGCAGTTCTTC.

Comments on this clone: Mismatch with germline at one junction end may stem from a read error. This same CDR3 is encoded by further DNA sequences in the sample. CDR3 in DNA: TGCGCCAGCAGCCAAGACCCGGACAGGGCCGAGGGGGACACCGGGGAGCTATTTTTT. It translates to CASSQDPDRAEGDTGELFF. The gene calls are TRBV4-1 and TRBJ2-2; 8 positions agree with TRBD1. This CDR3 has 19 amino acids. The germline V gene has CDR1 MGHRA and CDR2 YSYEKL.

This chain connects TRBV28 to TRBJ1-1; the D gene is possibly TRBD1 (5 bases). Trimming shortened V by 2 bases and J by 7 bases, and 11 bases separated the two germline ends. The germline V gene has CDR1 MDHEN and CDR2 SYDVKM. The CDR3 runs 13 residues. This CDR3 is CASSLIQDNEAFF. CDR3 in DNA: TGTGCCAGCAGTTTAATACAGGACAATGAAGCTTTCTTT.

The genes are TRBV18 and TRBJ2-5; TRBD1 is a possible D gene (6 bases). V was shortened by 3 bases and J by 4 bases, with 12 bases between the two germline ends. Germline CDR1 and CDR2: KGHSH and LQKENI. The CDR3 extends over 14 amino acids. The DNA of the CDR3 is TGTGCCAGCTCACCCGGATCAGGGGTAGAGACCCAGTACTTC. Amino acids: CASSPGSGVETQYF.

The genes are TRBV6-5 and TRBJ2-1; D possibly corresponds to TRBD2 (5 bases). Germline values: CDR1 MNHEY, CDR2 SVGAGI. The CDR3 is 13 residues long. Trimming stripped 6 bases from V and 7 bases from J, with 13 bases between. CDR3 region: CASRYNSENEQFF. The CDR3 nucleotides are TGTGCCAGCAGGTATAATAGCGAAAATGAGCAGTTCTTC.

The chain combines TRBV6-5 with TRBJ2-7; D uncertain. Trimming removed 6 bases from V and 3 bases from J, with 9 bases in between. The CDR3 length is 12 residues. CDR1 and CDR2 from the germline V gene are MNHEY and SVGAGI. Here the CDR3 DNA reads TGTGCCAGCAGGGCCGGCGGCTACGAGCAGTACTTC. This gives the protein CASRAGGYEQYF.

The genes are TRBV18 and TRBJ1-6; D unresolved. CDR3 length: 21 amino acids. The germline CDR1 and CDR2 sequences are KGHSH and LQKENI. With 3 bases removed from V and 10 bases from J, the gap between germline ends came to 34 bases. The CDR3 DNA reads as TGTGCCAGCTCACCCGAACGTTGGGAAAACATGGGGATGGCTTTGGGATCACCCCTCCACTTT. It encodes CASSPERWENMGMALGSPLHF.

The rearrangement uses TRBV5-1 and TRBJ2-5; 14 bases are a match to TRBD2. Per germline, CDR1 SGHRS and CDR2 YFSETQ. The CDR3 sequence is 16 residues long. J lost 5 bases, V lost 5 bases, and 8 bases had no gene match. CDR3 sequence: CASSRLGTSGSETQYF. In DNA, the CDR3 is TGCGCCAGCAGTCGACTAGGGACTAGCGGGAGCGAGACCCAGTACTTC. Full variable domain (outside the CDR3, taken from reference TRBV5-1 and TRBJ2-5): KAGVTQTPRYLIKTRGQQVTLSCSPISGHRSVSWYQQTPGQGLQFLFEYFSETQRNKGNFPGRFSGRQFSNSRSEMNVSTLELGDSALYLCASSRLGTSGSETQYFGPGTRLLVL.

The V gene is TRBV9, the J gene TRBJ1-2; the D is unclear. There are 14 residues in the CDR3. Per the germline V gene, CDR1 is SGDLS and CDR2 is YYNGEE. V was shortened by 0 bases and J by 8 bases, with 14 bases between the two germline ends. This chain's CDR3 is CASSVGGGIRGYTF. The CDR3 coding sequence is TGTGCCAGCAGCGTAGGCGGAGGGATTAGGGGCTACACCTTC.

This chain uses TRBV9 with TRBJ1-4; D call uncertain. This CDR3 has 14 amino acids. V lost 4 bases, J lost 0 bases, and 7 bases lay in between. Per the germline V gene, CDR1 is SGDLS and CDR2 is YYNGEE. This CDR3 reads CASSPVATNEKLFF. The CDR3 DNA reads TGTGCCAGCAGCCCCGTGGCAACTAATGAAAAACTGTTTTTT.

In regard to this clone: Other DNA sequences in this sample translate to the same CDR3. The CDR3 spells CASSLGVGEGYEQYF. Here the CDR3 DNA reads TGTGCCAGCAGTTTGGGGGTAGGGGAGGGTTACGAGCAGTACTTC. The V and J genes are TRBV7-3 and TRBJ2-7; TRBD2 matches 7 bases. This CDR3 comprises 15 residues. The V segment lost 6 bases and the J segment 4 bases; nucleotides outside the gene matches: 12. CDR1 and CDR2 (germline): SGHTA, FQGTGA.